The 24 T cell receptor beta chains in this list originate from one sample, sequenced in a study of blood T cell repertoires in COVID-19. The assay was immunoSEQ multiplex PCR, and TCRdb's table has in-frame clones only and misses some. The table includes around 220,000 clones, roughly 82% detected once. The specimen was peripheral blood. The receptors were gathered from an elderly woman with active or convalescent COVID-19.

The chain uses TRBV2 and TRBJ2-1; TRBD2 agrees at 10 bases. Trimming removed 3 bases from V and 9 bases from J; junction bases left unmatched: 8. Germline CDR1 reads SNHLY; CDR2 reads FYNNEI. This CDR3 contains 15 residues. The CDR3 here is CASSDESGGALEQFF. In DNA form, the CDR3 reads TGTGCCAGCAGTGATGAGAGCGGGGGGGCCCTTGAGCAGTTCTTC.

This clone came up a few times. DNA for the CDR3: TGCGCCAGCAGCCCACCGGGACAGGGAGGAAACACCATATATTTT. It specifies CASSPPGQGGNTIYF. The rearrangement uses TRBV4-1 and TRBJ1-3; 9 bases line up with TRBD1. The CDR3 totals 15 residues. Trimming took 4 bases from V and 4 from J; bases not matched to a gene: 5. The V gene's germline CDR1 is MGHRA and CDR2 YSYEKL.

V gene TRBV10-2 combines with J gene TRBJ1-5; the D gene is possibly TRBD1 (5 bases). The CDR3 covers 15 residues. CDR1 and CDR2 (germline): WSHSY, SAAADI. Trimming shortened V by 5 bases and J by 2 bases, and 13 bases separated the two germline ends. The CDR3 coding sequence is TGCGCCAGCAGTCGAGGGAGGGACGGCAATCAGCCCCAGCATTTT. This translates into CASSRGRDGNQPQHF.

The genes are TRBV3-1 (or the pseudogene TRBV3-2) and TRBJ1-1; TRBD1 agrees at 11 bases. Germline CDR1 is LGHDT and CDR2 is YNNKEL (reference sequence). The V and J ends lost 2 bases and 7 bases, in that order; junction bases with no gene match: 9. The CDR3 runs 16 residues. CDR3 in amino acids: CASSQYGQGARGEAFF. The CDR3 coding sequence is TGTGCCAGCAGCCAATACGGACAGGGGGCGCGTGGTGAAGCTTTCTTT.

The CDR3 spells CASSLYQGARGYGYTF. The CDR3 DNA sequence: TGTGCCAGCAGTTTATATCAGGGGGCGCGGGGATATGGCTACACCTTC. The chain employs TRBV28 and TRBJ1-2; TRBD1 matches at 8 bases. The junction had 9 bases not matched to a gene; V was cut back by 1 base and J by 5 bases. The CDR3 is 16 residues long. Germline V gene data show CDR1 as MDHEN and CDR2 as SYDVKM.

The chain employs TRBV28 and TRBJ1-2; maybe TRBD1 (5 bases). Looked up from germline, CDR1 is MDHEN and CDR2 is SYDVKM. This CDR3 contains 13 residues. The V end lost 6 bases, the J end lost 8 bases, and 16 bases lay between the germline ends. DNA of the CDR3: TGTGCCAGCAGACTGGGCCAGGGAGGAGGCTACACCTTC. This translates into CASRLGQGGGYTF.

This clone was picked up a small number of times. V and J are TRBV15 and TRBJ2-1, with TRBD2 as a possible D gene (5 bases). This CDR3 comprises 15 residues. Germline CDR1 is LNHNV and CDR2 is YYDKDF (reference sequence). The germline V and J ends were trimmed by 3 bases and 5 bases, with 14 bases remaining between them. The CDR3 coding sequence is TGTGCCACCAGCAGGAGGGCGTCTGGGAACAATGAGCAGTTCTTC. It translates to CATSRRASGNNEQFF. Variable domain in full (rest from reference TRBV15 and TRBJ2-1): DAMVIQNPRYQVTQFGKPVTLSCSQTLNHNVMYWYQQKSSQAPKLLFHYYDKDFNNEADTPDNFQSRRPNTSFCFLDIRSPGLGDTAMYLCATSRRASGNNEQFFGPGTRLTVL.

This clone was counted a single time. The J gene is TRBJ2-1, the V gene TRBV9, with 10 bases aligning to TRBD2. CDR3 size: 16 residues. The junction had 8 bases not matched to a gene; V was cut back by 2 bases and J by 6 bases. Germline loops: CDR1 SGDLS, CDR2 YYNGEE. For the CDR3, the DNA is TGTGCCAGCAGCGTGGGACTAGCGCCGAACTTCAATGAGCAGTTCTTC. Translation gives CASSVGLAPNFNEQFF.

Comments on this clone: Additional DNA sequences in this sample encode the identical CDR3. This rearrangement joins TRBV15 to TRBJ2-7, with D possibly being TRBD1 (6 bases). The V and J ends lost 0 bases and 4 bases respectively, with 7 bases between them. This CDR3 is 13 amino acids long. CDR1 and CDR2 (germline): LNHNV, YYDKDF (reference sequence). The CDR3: CATSREGGYEQYF. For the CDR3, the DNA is TGTGCCACCAGCAGAGAAGGGGGATACGAGCAGTACTTC.

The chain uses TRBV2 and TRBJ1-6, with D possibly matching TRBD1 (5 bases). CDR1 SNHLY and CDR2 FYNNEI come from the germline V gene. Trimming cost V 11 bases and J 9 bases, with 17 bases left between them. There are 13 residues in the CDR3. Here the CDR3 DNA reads TGTGCCGGGAAGACAGAAAAATTTTCACCCCTCCACTTT. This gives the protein CAGKTEKFSPLHF.

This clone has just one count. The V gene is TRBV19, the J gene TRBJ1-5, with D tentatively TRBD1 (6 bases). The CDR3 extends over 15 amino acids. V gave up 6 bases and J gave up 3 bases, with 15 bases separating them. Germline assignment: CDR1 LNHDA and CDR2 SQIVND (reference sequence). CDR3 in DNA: TGTGCCAGTAGATGGACAGTCCTTAACAATCAGCCCCAGCATTTT. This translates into CASRWTVLNNQPQHF. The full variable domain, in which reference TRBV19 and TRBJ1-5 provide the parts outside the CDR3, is DGGITQSPKYLFRKEGQNVTLSCEQNLNHDAMYWYRQDPGQGLRLIYYSQIVNDFQKGDIAEGYSVSREKKESFPLTVTSAQKNPTAFYLCASRWTVLNNQPQHFGDGTRLSIL.

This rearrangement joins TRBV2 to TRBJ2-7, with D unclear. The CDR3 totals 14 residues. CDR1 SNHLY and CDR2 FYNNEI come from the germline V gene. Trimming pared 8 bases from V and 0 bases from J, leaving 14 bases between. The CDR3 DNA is TGTGCCAGCCGTTACGACACAAGCTCCTACGAGCAGTACTTC. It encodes CASRYDTSSYEQYF.

The CDR3 spells CASSRLLGTEAFF. In DNA form, the CDR3 reads TGTGCCAGCAGCCGACTATTGGGCACTGAAGCTTTCTTT. The rearrangement joins TRBV5-8 to TRBJ1-1; D not resolved. The CDR3 extends over 13 amino acids. V was clipped by 4 bases and J by 4 bases, with 11 bases between them. Germline assignment: CDR1 SGHTS and CDR2 YDEGEE. The full variable domain, its missing parts supplied by reference TRBV5-8 and TRBJ1-1, is EAGVTQSPTHLIKTRGQQATLRCSPISGHTSVYWYQQALGLGLQFLLWYDEGEERNRGNFPPRFSGRQFPNYSSELNVNALELEDSALYLCASSRLLGTEAFFGQGTRLTVV.

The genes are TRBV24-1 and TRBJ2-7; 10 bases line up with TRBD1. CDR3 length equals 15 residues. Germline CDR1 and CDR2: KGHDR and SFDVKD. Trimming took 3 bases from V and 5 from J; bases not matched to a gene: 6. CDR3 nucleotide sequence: TGTGCCACCAGTGATCCGGGACAGGGGTCCGACGAGCAGTACTTC. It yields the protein CATSDPGQGSDEQYF.

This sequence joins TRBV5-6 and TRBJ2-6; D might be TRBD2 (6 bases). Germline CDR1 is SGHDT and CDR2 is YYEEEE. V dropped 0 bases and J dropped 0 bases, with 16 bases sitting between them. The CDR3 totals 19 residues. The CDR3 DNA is TGTGCCAGCAGCTTGGTGACGGGGACTCGGCTCTCTGGGGCCAACGTCCTGACTTTC. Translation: CASSLVTGTRLSGANVLTF.

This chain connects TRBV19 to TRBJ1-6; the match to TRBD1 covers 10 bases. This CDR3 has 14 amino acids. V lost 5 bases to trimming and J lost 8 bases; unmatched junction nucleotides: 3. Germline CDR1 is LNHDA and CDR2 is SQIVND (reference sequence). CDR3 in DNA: TGTGCCAGTAGTCTGGACAGGGGGGATTCACCCCTCCACTTT. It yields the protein CASSLDRGDSPLHF.

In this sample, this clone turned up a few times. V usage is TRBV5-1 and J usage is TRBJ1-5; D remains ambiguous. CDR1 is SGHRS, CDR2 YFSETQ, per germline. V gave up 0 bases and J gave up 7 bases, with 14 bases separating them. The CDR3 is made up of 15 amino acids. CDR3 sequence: CASSLDLSRGQPQHF. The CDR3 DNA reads TGCGCCAGCAGCTTGGATTTATCCCGAGGGCAGCCCCAGCATTTT.

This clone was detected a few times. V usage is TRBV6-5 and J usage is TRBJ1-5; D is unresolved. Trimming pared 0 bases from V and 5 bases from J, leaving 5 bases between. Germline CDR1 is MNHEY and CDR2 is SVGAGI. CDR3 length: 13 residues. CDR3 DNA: TGTGCCAGCAGTTACTCGAGGGATCAGCCCCAGCATTTT. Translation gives CASSYSRDQPQHF.

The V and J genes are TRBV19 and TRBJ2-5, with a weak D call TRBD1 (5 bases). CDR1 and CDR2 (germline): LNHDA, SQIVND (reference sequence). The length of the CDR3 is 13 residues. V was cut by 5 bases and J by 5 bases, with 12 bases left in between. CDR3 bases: TGTGCCAGTAGTTCAGGGTTCGGGGAGACCCAGTACTTC. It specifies CASSSGFGETQYF. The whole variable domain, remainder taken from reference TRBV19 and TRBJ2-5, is DGGITQSPKYLFRKEGQNVTLSCEQNLNHDAMYWYRQDPGQGLRLIYYSQIVNDFQKGDIAEGYSVSREKKESFPLTVTSAQKNPTAFYLCASSSGFGETQYFGPGTRLLVL.

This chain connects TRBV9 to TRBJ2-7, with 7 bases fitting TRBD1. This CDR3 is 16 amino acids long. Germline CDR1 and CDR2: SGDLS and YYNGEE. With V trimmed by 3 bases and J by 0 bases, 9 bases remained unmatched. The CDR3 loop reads CASSEGRGSYSYEQYF. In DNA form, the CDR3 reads TGTGCCAGCAGCGAGGGCAGGGGGTCCTACTCCTACGAGCAGTACTTC. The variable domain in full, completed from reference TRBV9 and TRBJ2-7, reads DSGVTQTPKHLITATGQRVTLRCSPRSGDLSVYWYQQSLDQGLQFLIQYYNGEERAKGNILERFSAQQFPDLHSELNLSSLELGDSALYFCASSEGRGSYSYEQYFGPGTRLTVT.

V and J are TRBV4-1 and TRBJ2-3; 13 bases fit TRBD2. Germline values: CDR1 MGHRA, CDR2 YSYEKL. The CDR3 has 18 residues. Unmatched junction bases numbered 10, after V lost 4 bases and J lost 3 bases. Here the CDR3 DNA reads TGCGCCAGCAGCCTGAAACTAGCGGGGGGGCTTATTACAGATACGCAGTATTTT. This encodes CASSLKLAGGLITDTQYF.

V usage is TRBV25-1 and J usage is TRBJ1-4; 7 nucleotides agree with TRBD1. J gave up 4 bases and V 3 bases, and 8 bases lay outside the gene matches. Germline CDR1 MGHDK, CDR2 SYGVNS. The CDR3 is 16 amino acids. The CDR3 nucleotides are TGTGCCAGCAGTGAGAAAGGGGGCGGGCGTAATGAAAAACTGTTTTTT. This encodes CASSEKGGGRNEKLFF.

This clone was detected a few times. CDR3 nucleotide sequence: TGTGCCAGCAGCTTGGCACTAGCGGGACGCACAGATACGCAGTATTTT. Its translation: CASSLALAGRTDTQYF. V is TRBV5-4 and J is TRBJ2-3; 10 nucleotides match TRBD2. Germline V lookup: CDR1 SGHNT, CDR2 YYREEE (reference sequence). The V gene end was trimmed by 0 bases and the J gene end by 1 base; junction bases not matched to a gene: 2. This CDR3 has 16 amino acids. The full variable domain, its missing parts supplied by reference TRBV5-4 and TRBJ2-3, is ETGVTQSPTHLIKTRGQQVTLRCSSQSGHNTVSWYQQALGQGPQFIFQYYREEENGRGNFPPRFSGLQFPNYSSELNVNALELDDSALYLCASSLALAGRTDTQYFGPGTRLTVL.

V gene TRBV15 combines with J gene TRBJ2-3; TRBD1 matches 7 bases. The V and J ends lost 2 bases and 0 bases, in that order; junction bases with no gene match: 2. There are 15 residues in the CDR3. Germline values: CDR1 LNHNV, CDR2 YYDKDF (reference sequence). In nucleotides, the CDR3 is TGTGCCACCAGCAGACGACAGGGAAGCACAGATACGCAGTATTTT. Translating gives CATSRRQGSTDTQYF.